A selection of T cell receptor beta chains follows, all from one sample in a study of blood T cell repertoires in COVID-19. Here immunoSEQ multiplex PCR was the method, and the copy in TCRdb shows in-frame clones only, minus some. The sample records approximately 200,000 clones, approximately 87% being singletons. The sequenced sample was peripheral blood. All receptors derive from a man between 60 and 75 years old who had recovered from COVID-19. CDR3s include the opening cysteine and the closing phenylalanine or tryptophan. Each record gives: V gene, CDR3 length, D gene, clone size, J gene, CDR3 DNA, CDR3 protein. D genes are given only for firm matches. Not all rows give a size; the values are once, few, many and, for expanded clones, a class.

>TRBV10-1|15|TRBD1|NA|TRBJ2-1
TGCGCCAGCATTGACAGGGTCCGACACTACAATGAGCAGTTCTTC
CASIDRVRHYNEQFF
>TRBV18|13|NA|once|TRBJ1-1
TGTGCCAGCTCACCTCAAAAGAACACTGAAGCTTTCTTT
CASSPQKNTEAFF
>TRBV12-5|15|TRBD1|NA|TRBJ1-2
TGTGCTAGTGGTTTGGCCCCGGGACAGGGATATGGCTACACCTTC
CASGLAPGQGYGYTF
>TRBV5-1|17|TRBD2|NA|TRBJ2-7
TGCGCCAGCAGCTTTGGGCTAGCGGGCGGTGCCGCCTACGAGCAGTACTTC
CASSFGLAGGAAYEQYF
>TRBV6-1|13|NA|NA|TRBJ2-7
TGTGCCAGCAGTGAAAGGGGTCCCTACGAGCAGTACTTC
CASSERGPYEQYF
>TRBV25-1|14|TRBD1|NA|TRBJ1-2
TGTGCCAGCAGTGCCCGGGACAGGGCATCGGGCTACACCTTC
CASSARDRASGYTF
>TRBV25-1|14|NA|NA|TRBJ2-3
TGTGCCAGCCAGATCAGGGGATCCACAGATACGCAGTATTTT
CASQIRGSTDTQYF
>TRBV5-4|16|NA|NA|TRBJ2-1
TGTGCCAGCAGCTCCCCCCCTATACAGCGGAACAATGAGCAGTTCTTC
CASSSPPIQRNNEQFF
>TRBV25-1|11|NA|NA|TRBJ2-1
TGTGCCAGCAGTATCCGGACAGTCCAGTTCTTC
CASSIRTVQFF
>TRBV30|14|NA|NA|TRBJ2-7
TGTGCCTGGAGTTCCGGGACAACCTCTACGACACAGTACTTC
CAWSSGTTSTTQYF
>TRBV6-5|14|NA|NA|TRBJ2-5
TGTGCCAGCAGTTATTACAGACAGCAAGAGACCCAGTACTTC
CASSYYRQQETQYF
>TRBV2|13|TRBD1|NA|TRBJ2-3
TGTGCCAGCAGTGAGAGTTCGACAGGGATTCAGTATTTT
CASSESSTGIQYF
>TRBV28|12|NA|once|TRBJ1-1
TGTGCCAGCAGTACAGTGAACACTGAAGCTTTCTTT
CASSTVNTEAFF
>TRBV9|18|NA|NA|TRBJ2-1
TGTGCCCGCAGCGTAGAGGGGGGGGCACCAGGGTTGCCCAATGAGCAGTTCTTC
CARSVEGGAPGLPNEQFF
>TRBV5-1|14|NA|once|TRBJ2-7
TGCGCCAGCAGCCCGGAGGAGGGTTCCTACGAGCAGTACTTC
CASSPEEGSYEQYF
>TRBV5-6|13|NA|NA|TRBJ1-1
TGTGCCAGCAGCCCGGACGGGCGGACTCTGGCTTTCTTT
CASSPDGRTLAFF
>TRBV6-5|13|TRBD1|NA|TRBJ2-7
TGTGCCATGACAGGGGGAGTTCCCTACGAGCAGTACTTC
CAMTGGVPYEQYF
>TRBV7-9|15|NA|NA|TRBJ2-3
TGTGCCAGCAGCTTACAGAACAGGGAGACAGATACGCAGTATTTT
CASSLQNRETDTQYF
>TRBV18|14|NA|NA|TRBJ2-1
TGTGCCAGCACAAAAGATCCGTCCTACAATGAGCAGTTCTTC
CASTKDPSYNEQFF
>TRBV4-2|14|NA|NA|TRBJ2-5
TGTGCCAGCAGCGGGGATGTACGGGAGGAGACCCAGTACTTC
CASSGDVREETQYF
>TRBV18|16|TRBD2|NA|TRBJ2-1
TGTGCCAGCTCCCCTACTAGCGGGGGGGCATACAATGAGCAGTTCTTC
CASSPTSGGAYNEQFF
>TRBV23-1|19|NA|NA|TRBJ1-3
TGCGCCAGCAGTCACGAGACAGGATCCACCACACTCTCTGGAAACACCATATATTTT
CASSHETGSTTLSGNTIYF
>TRBV24-1|18|TRBD2|NA|TRBJ2-7
TGTGCCACCAGTGATTTGCAGATTGAGGCGGGAGCGTCCTTCGAGCAGTACTTC
CATSDLQIEAGASFEQYF
>TRBV9|13|NA|NA|TRBJ1-3
TGTGCCAGCAGCCAAGGAGGTGGAAACACCATATATTTT
CASSQGGGNTIYF
>TRBV30|12|NA|NA|TRBJ2-7
TGTGCCTGGAGTCCAGCCCAGGGCTTCAGGTACTTC
CAWSPAQGFRYF
>TRBV6-5|14|TRBD1|many|TRBJ1-2
TGTGCCAGCAGAGAGACAGGGGGCCGCTATGGCTACACCTTC
CASRETGGRYGYTF
>TRBV28|15|TRBD1|NA|TRBJ1-4
TGTGCCAGCAGAACAATCGGGACAGGGGATGAAAAACTGTTTTTT
CASRTIGTGDEKLFF
>TRBV2|16|TRBD1|NA|TRBJ1-1
TGTGCCAGCAGTGAGTTAAAGGGGACAGGGAACACTGAAGCTTTCTTT
CASSELKGTGNTEAFF
>TRBV3-1/TRBV3-2|14|NA|NA|TRBJ2-1
TGTGCCAGCAGCCTAGGCTACCCTAGCAATGAGCAGTTCTTC
CASSLGYPSNEQFF
>TRBV28|20|NA|NA|TRBJ1-5
TGTGCCAGCAGTTCGCTCCAGACAGGAGTGGGACCCCTTGGCAATCAGCCCCAGCATTTT
CASSSLQTGVGPLGNQPQHF
>TRBV24-1|16|NA|NA|TRBJ2-3
TGTGCCACCAGTGACTTACCTCTAGCGCCCACAGATACGCAGTATTTT
CATSDLPLAPTDTQYF
>TRBV19|13|NA|few|TRBJ1-2
TGTGCCAGTAGTTTGGACATCTACTATGGCTACACCTTC
CASSLDIYYGYTF
>TRBV5-1|15|TRBD2|NA|TRBJ2-2
TGCGCCAGCAGCCAAGGGACTAGTAGCACCGGGGAGCTGTTTTTT
CASSQGTSSTGELFF
>TRBV12-3/TRBV12-4|13|NA|NA|TRBJ2-5
TGTGCCAGCAGTTTTGTCAAACAAGAGACCCAGTACTTC
CASSFVKQETQYF
>TRBV18|16|NA|NA|TRBJ2-7
TGTGCCAGCTCACCACCGGGAGTTAGAGGAACCGACGAGCAGTACTTC
CASSPPGVRGTDEQYF
>TRBV28|12|NA|NA|TRBJ2-2
TGTGCCAGCAGTTTCAAGCCCGGGGAGCTGTTTTTT
CASSFKPGELFF
>TRBV5-1|16|NA|NA|TRBJ2-7
TGCGCCAGCAGCAGGTCCGCGGCGGGGCTGGGCTACGAGCAGTACTTC
CASSRSAAGLGYEQYF
>TRBV6-5|15|TRBD1|NA|TRBJ1-1
TGTGCCAGCAGTTCGCGGGACAGTAAGAACACTGAAGCTTTCTTT
CASSSRDSKNTEAFF
>TRBV7-8|17|TRBD1|NA|TRBJ1-2
TGTGCCAGCAGATTATCCGGGACAGGGGCCGATAAGGGTGGCTACACCTTC
CASRLSGTGADKGGYTF
>TRBV20-1|14|TRBD1|few|TRBJ1-2
TGCAGTGCTAGTGCAGGGGGTGGAATCTATGGCTACACCTTC
CSASAGGGIYGYTF
>TRBV9|16|NA|once|TRBJ2-3
TGTGCCAGCAGCCCCAGAGGAGGGGATAGTACAGATACGCAGTATTTT
CASSPRGGDSTDTQYF
>TRBV6-6|12|TRBD2|NA|TRBJ2-3
TGTGCCGTCAGCGGGAGAGGAGATACGCAGTATTTT
CAVSGRGDTQYF
>TRBV19|13|NA|NA|TRBJ2-5
TGTGCCAGTAGGGCGGTTAACGGAGAGACCCAGTACTTC
CASRAVNGETQYF
>TRBV10-2|15|NA|NA|TRBJ1-2
TGCGCCAGCATGCCTACAGGGAAAGCTAACTATGGCTACACCTTC
CASMPTGKANYGYTF